This TCR beta chain stems from a study of blood T cell repertoires in COVID-19. On the study more broadly: T cells, B-cell-depleted T cells, or PBMCs provided the cDNA or gDNA that served as material.

The J segment lost 6 bases and the V segment lost 4 bases, leaving 10 bases of the junction unmatched. The CDR3 sequence is 15 residues long. Per the germline V gene, CDR1 is SGDLS and CDR2 is YYNGEE. Participant ages covered about 18 to 95 years across some 25 US areas. TCRdb's table, derived via immunoSEQ multiplex PCR, lists solely in-frame clones and lacks some. The sample carries around 250,000 clones, around 93% recorded once. The TCR comes from a man aged 40-55 years who had been exposed to COVID-19. Sequenced: PBMCs or T cells enriched from blood (not recorded which). V gene TRBV9 combines with J gene TRBJ1-2; 9 positions match TRBD1. CDR3 sequence (DNA): TGTGCCAGCAGCTCCCGGGACAGGGTCTGGCATGGCTACACCTTC. Protein sequence: CASSSRDRVWHGYTF.